This T cell receptor (beta chain) was captured by sequencing in a study of shared clonotypes between healthy human individuals. The protocol was immunoSEQ multiplex PCR, while the TCRdb copy is restricted to in-frame clones and leaves out a portion. The table includes about 660,000 clones, around 74% detected once. Germline CDR1 LNHDA, CDR2 SQIVND (reference sequence). This CDR3 spans 15 amino acids. Trimming shortened V by 3 bases and J by 0 bases, and 12 bases separated the two germline ends. The sequencing input was memory CD4+ T cells sorted from blood. Subset: CD45RA-negative fraction. This sequence joins TRBV19 and TRBJ2-7; D unresolved. This clonotype was obtained from a woman aged 25 to 39 in good health. This CDR3 reads CASSISPLTSYEQYF. The DNA of the CDR3 is TGTGCCAGTAGTATTTCTCCCCTCACCTCCTACGAGCAGTACTTC.